This TCR beta chain was sequenced in a study of CD8+CD57+ T cells in acquired aplastic anemia. About the study: Sorted CD4+ and CD8+ cells gave a mean 3.2 ug DNA, range about 0.19 to 27.4 ug. General study results and limits: The CD8+ Simpson's diversity of patients and controls was not significantly different.

TCR beta VDJ combinations and CDR3 sequences were profiled from genomic DNA. TCRdb reprocessed the reads via MiXCR and lists one record per CDR3 protein. This table holds over 150,000 distinct CDR3 sequences, approximately 40% found once. The CDR3 length is 14 residues. Germline V lookup: CDR1 LNHNV, CDR2 YYDKDF (reference sequence). V gave up 0 bases and J gave up 5 bases, with 7 bases separating them. This clonotype was found once. The antigen is unknown. The specimen sequenced was sorted CD4+, CD8+, or CD8+CD57+ T cells (not recorded which) from PBMCs. The chain joins TRBV15 to TRBJ2-2, with no clear D. This clonotype was obtained from a human donor in good health. The CDR3 DNA follows: TGTGCCACCAGCAGAGATATGGGGACCGGGGAGCTGTTTTTT. This codes for CATSRDMGTGELFF. Looking up the rest from reference TRBV15 and TRBJ2-2 gives the full variable domain: DAMVIQNPRYQVTQFGKPVTLSCSQTLNHNVMYWYQQKSSQAPKLLFHYYDKDFNNEADTPDNFQSRRPNTSFCFLDIRSPGLGDTAMYLCATSRDMGTGELFFGEGSRLTVL.